This T cell receptor beta chain was recovered during a study of blood T cell repertoires in COVID-19. Study-wide background: Sources were T cells, B-cell-depleted T cells, or PBMCs; the material itself was cDNA or gDNA.

Trimming shortened V by 1 base and J by 4 bases, and 5 bases separated the two germline ends. The CDR3 has 13 amino acids. Germline V gene lookup returns CDR1 LGHDT and CDR2 YNNKEL (reference sequence). As processed by the authors: It was from reference gene primer amplification that nucleated cell counts were estimated. Libraries were prepared by immunoSEQ multiplex PCR; TCRdb keeps only in-frame clonotypes and omits some of them. D and trimming come from the DNA, and the V and J calls and clone size come from that table. The top ten clones hold approximately 18% of a sample with 100,000 to 150,000 clones, less than 85% of them seen once.

The sequence came from a woman aged 80 or over with acute or convalescent COVID-19. This chain uses TRBV3-1 (or the pseudogene TRBV3-2) with TRBJ2-1; D is undetermined. The specimen sequenced was peripheral blood. The CDR3 DNA follows: TGTGCCAGCAGCCAAGTAGCTTACAATGAGCAGTTCTTC. Residues: CASSQVAYNEQFF.